This record looks at one T cell receptor (beta chain) sequence and its context. Its antigen is as yet unknown. At one end the junction does not follow the germline gene, possibly because of a read error. This entry is derived from a study of T cells in Graves' hyperthyroidism and ophthalmopathy. Amplification targeted TCR beta CDR3 regions from RNA transcripts. The HTBI primer set served for first-round RT-PCR of the TCR CDR3. From the multiplex PCR reads, TCRdb called clonotypes with MiXCR, one entry per CDR3 protein. The sample includes hundreds of thousands of distinct CDR3 sequences, roughly 15% seen only once; the top ten take roughly an eighth. The PBMCs were sourced from fresh peripheral blood (around 10 ml). Germline CDR1 is MNHEY and CDR2 is SMNVEV (reference sequence). The CDR3 is 14 amino acids. Whole-study results and caveats: Prediction of ophthalmopathy progression came a median roughly 7.1 months pre-onset.

The clonotype was recovered from a woman between 50 and 59 years old with Graves' ophthalmopathy. This chain uses TRBV27 with TRBJ1-5; D not resolved. The sample was blood. For the CDR3, the DNA is TGTGCCAGCAGTCCTAGTCTTAGCAATCACCCCCAGCATTTT. It specifies CASSPSLSNHPQHF.